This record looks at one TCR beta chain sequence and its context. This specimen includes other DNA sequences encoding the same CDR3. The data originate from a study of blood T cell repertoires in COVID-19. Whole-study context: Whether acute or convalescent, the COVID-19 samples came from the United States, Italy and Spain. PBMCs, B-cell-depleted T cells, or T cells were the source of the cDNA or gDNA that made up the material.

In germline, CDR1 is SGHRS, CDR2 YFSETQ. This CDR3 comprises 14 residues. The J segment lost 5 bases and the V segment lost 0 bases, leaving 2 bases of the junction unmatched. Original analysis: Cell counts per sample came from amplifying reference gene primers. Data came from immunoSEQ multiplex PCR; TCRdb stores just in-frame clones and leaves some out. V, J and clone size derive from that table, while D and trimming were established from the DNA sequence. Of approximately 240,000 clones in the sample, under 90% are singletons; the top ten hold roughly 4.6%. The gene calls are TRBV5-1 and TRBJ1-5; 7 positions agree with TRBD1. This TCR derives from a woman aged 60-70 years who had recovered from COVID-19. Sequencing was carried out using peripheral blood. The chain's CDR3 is CASSLAGGDQPQHF. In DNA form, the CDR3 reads TGCGCCAGCAGCTTGGCAGGGGGAGATCAGCCCCAGCATTTT.